The clone carrying this T cell receptor beta chain was observed at least ten times. Antigen specificity is unknown. These data originate in a study of CD8 T cells in ankylosing spondylitis. Germline V gene sequence: CDR1 SEHNR, CDR2 FQNEAQ (reference sequence). V shed 6 bases, J shed 0 bases, and the junction held 5 bases outside the gene matches. The CDR3 runs to 14 residues. Findings of the study overall: Within matched ankylosing spondylitis synovial fluid, disease-linked clones were reportedly significantly enriched. Reactive arthritis synovial fluid and blood were previously reported to contain some motif variants. Disease-linked clones were CD8+ and relatively rare in peripheral blood.

Each TCR beta library was made by quantitative 5'-RACE that incorporated molecular barcodes. MiXCR, applied by TCRdb to the 5' RACE reads, yields one record per CDR3 protein. The table includes 300,000 to 400,000 distinct CDR3 sequences, 20% detected once. The origin of this receptor is a male donor with ankylosing spondylitis or in good health (not recorded which). The chain has TRBV7-9 and TRBJ2-7; 7 nucleotides align to TRBD1. Sequencing was carried out using blood, either unsorted or a sorted T cell fraction (not recorded which). The CDR3 nucleotides read TGTGCCAGCAGTTTAACAGGGGACTCCTACGAGCAGTACTTC. As protein: CASSLTGDSYEQYF.